This TCR beta chain was documented in a study of cytomegalovirus exposure and HLA in healthy donors. The study ran its PCR with 60 Vbeta and 13 Jbeta primers. Here immunoSEQ multiplex PCR was the method, and the copy in TCRdb shows in-frame clones only, minus some. The repertoire has about 210,000 clones, approximately 83% of them found once; the top ten carry about 9.4%. A remark on this clone: Antigen specificity is unknown.

Trimming at V came to 4 bases and at J to 2 bases, leaving 6 bases not matched to a gene. Germline CDR1 is MGHDK and CDR2 is SYGVNS. This CDR3 is built from 15 residues. Broader study findings: Through in vitro validation, a few CMV-associated chains were shown to be specific for CMV antigens.

V gene TRBV25-1 combines with J gene TRBJ2-3, with 7 bases matching TRBD1. The sequence was obtained from a woman between 50 and 59 years old in good health and CMV-seropositive. Material for sequencing was PBMCs. The CDR3 nucleotides read TGTGCCAGCAGTGCGACGACAGGGCACACAGATACGCAGTATTTT. Translated, it gives CASSATTGHTDTQYF.